The source of this T cell receptor (beta chain) is a study of blood T cell repertoires in COVID-19. About the study: COVID-19 samples collected from the United States, Italy and Spain covered acute and convalescent phases. The cDNA or gDNA used as material had been derived from T cells, B-cell-depleted T cells, or PBMCs.

The protocol was immunoSEQ multiplex PCR, while the TCRdb copy is restricted to in-frame clones and leaves out a portion. Of fewer than 150,000 clones listed, approximately 85% are singletons. CDR3 length: 16 residues. Looked up from germline, CDR1 is KGHSH and CDR2 is LQKENI. The germline V and J ends were trimmed by 3 bases and 0 bases, with 12 bases remaining between them. The receptor comes from a man aged 35 to 55 with acute or convalescent COVID-19. The gene calls are TRBV18 and TRBJ1-3; the D is unclear. Sequenced sample: peripheral blood. For the CDR3, the DNA is TGTGCCAGCTCACCTCTATCATCGAGCTCTGGAAACACCATATATTTT. Translation gives CASSPLSSSSGNTIYF.